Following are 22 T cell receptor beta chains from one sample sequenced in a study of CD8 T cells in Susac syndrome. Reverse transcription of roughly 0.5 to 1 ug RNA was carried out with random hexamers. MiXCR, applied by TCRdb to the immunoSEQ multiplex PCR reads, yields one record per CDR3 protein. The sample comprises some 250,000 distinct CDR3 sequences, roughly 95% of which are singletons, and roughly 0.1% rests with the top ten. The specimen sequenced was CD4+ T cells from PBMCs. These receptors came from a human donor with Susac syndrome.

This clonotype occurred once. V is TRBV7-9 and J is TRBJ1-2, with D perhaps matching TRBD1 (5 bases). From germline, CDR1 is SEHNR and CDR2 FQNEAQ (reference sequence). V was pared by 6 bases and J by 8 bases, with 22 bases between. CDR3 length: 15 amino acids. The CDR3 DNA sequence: TGTGCCAGCAGGAAAGCGGAAGGCAGGGAGTGGGGCTACACCTTC. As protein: CASRKAEGREWGYTF.

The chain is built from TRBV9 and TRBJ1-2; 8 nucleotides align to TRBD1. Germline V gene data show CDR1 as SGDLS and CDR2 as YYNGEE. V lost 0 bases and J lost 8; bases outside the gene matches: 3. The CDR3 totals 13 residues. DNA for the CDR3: TGTGCCAGCAGCGTAGACCAGGGGGCCGGCTACACCTTC. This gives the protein CASSVDQGAGYTF.

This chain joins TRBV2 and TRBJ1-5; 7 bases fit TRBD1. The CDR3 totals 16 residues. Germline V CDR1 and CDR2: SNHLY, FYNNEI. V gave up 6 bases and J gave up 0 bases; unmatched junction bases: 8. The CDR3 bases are TGTGCCAGCAGGCCTACAGGGGCCTATAGCAATCAGCCCCAGCATTTT. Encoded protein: CASRPTGAYSNQPQHF. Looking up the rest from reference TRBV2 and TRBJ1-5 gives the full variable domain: EPEVTQTPSHQVTQMGQEVILRCVPISNHLYFYWYRQILGQKVEFLVSFYNNEISEKSEIFDDQFSVERPDGSNFTLKIRSTKLEDSAMYFCASRPTGAYSNQPQHFGDGTRLSIL.

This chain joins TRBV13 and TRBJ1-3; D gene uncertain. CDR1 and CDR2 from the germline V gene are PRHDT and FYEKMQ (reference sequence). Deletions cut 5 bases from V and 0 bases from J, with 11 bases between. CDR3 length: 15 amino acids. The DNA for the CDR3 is TGTGCCAGCAGCCGGACCGGGTTCTCTGGAAACACCATATATTTT. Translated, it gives CASSRTGFSGNTIYF. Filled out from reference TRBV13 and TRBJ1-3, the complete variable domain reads AAGVIQSPRHLIKEKRETATLKCYPIPRHDTVYWYQQGPGQDPQFLISFYEKMQSDKGSIPDRFSAQQFSDYHSELNMSSLELGDSALYFCASSRTGFSGNTIYFGEGSWLTVV.

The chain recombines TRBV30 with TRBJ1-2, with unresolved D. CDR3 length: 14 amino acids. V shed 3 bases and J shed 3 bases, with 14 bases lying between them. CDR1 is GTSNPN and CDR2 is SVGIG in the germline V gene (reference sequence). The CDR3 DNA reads TGTGCCTGGAGGGAGCTTTCTGACCACTATGGCTACACCTTC. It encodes CAWRELSDHYGYTF.

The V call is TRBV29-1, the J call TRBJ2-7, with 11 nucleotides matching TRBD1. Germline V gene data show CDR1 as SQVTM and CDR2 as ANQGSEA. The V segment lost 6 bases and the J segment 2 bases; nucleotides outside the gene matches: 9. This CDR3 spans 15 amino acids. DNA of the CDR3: TGCAGCGTCTGGACCGGGACAGGGGGTCCCTACGAGCAGTACTTC. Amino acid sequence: CSVWTGTGGPYEQYF.

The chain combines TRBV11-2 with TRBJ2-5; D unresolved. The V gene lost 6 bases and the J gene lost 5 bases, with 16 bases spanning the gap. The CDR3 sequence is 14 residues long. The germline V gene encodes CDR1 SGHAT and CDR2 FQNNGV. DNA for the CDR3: TGTGCCAGCAGTCAAACTCAATTTCTGGAGACCCAGTACTTC. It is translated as CASSQTQFLETQYF.

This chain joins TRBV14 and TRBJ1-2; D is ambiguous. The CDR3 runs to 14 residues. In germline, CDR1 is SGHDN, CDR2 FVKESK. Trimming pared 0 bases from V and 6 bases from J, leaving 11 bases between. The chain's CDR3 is CASSQDGGFHGYTF. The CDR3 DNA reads TGTGCCAGCAGCCAAGATGGAGGGTTTCATGGCTACACCTTC.

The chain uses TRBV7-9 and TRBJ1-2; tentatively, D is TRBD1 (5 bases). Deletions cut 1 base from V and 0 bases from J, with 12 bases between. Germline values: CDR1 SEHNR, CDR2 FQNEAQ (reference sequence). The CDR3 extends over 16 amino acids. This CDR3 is CASSLERDLPNYGYTF. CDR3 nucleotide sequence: TGTGCCAGCAGCTTAGAGCGGGACTTACCTAACTATGGCTACACCTTC.

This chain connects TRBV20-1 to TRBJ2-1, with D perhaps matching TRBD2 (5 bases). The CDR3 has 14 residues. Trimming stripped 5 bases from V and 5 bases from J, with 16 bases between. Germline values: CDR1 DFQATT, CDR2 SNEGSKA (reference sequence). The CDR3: CSAWAPGINNEQFF. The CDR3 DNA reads TGCAGTGCTTGGGCCCCGGGGATCAACAATGAGCAGTTCTTC.

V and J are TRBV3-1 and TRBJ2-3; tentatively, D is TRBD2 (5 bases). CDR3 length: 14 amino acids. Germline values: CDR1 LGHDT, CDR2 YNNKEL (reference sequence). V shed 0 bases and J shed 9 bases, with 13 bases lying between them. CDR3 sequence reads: CASSQDSSGITQYF. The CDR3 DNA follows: TGTGCCAGCAGCCAAGATTCCAGCGGCATAACGCAGTATTTT.

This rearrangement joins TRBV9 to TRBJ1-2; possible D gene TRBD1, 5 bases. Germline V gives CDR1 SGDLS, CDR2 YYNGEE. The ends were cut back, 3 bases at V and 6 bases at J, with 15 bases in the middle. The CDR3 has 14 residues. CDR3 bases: TGTGCCAGCAGCGGGGCGGCGGGGACCCATGGCTACACCTTC. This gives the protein CASSGAAGTHGYTF. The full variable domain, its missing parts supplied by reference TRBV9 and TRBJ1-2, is DSGVTQTPKHLITATGQRVTLRCSPRSGDLSVYWYQQSLDQGLQFLIQYYNGEERAKGNILERFSAQQFPDLHSELNLSSLELGDSALYFCASSGAAGTHGYTFGSGTRLTVV.

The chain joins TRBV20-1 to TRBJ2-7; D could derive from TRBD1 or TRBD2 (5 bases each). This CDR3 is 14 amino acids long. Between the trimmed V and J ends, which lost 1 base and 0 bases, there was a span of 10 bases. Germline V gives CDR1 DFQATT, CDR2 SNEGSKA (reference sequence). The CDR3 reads CSARGQGPSYEQYF. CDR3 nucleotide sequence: TGCAGTGCTAGAGGGCAGGGACCCTCCTACGAGCAGTACTTC.

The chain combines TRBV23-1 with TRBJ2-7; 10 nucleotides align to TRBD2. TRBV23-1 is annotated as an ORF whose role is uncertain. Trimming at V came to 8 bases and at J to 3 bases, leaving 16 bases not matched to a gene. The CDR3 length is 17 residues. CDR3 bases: TGCGCCAGCGGAGGAGGGGTAGCGGGAGGCAAGCACTACGAGCAGTACTTC. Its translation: CASGGGVAGGKHYEQYF.

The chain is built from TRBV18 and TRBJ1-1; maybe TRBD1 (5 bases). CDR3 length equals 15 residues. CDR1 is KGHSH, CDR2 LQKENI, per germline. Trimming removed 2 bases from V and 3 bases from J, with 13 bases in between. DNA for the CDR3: TGTGCCAGCTCACCAACCGAGGGGTCGGACACTGAAGCTTTCTTT. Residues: CASSPTEGSDTEAFF.

This CDR3 reads CASSYSQDTQYF. The CDR3 coding sequence is TGTGCCAGCTCCTATAGTCAAGATACGCAGTATTTT. This chain links TRBV3-1 with TRBJ2-3; D gene unclear. V was shortened by 8 bases and J by 5 bases, with 11 bases between the two germline ends. The CDR3 is 12 residues long. Germline assignment: CDR1 LGHDT and CDR2 YNNKEL (reference sequence).

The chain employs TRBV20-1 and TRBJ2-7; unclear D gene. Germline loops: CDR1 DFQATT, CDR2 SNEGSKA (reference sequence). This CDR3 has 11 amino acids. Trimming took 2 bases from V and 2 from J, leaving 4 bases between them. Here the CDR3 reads CSARRTYEQYF. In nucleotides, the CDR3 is TGCAGTGCTAGAAGGACCTACGAGCAGTACTTC.

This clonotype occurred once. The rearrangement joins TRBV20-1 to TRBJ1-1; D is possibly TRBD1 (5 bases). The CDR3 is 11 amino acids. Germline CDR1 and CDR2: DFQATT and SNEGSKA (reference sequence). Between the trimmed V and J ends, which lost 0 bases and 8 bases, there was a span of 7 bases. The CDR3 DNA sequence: TGCAGTGCTAGAGAGAGGACAGAAGCTTTCTTT. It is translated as CSARERTEAFF.

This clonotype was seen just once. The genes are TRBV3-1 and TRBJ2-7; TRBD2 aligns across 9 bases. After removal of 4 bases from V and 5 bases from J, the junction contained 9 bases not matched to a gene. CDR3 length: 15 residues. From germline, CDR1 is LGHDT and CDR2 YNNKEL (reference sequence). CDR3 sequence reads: CASSPVVAGVDEQYF. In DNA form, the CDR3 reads TGTGCCAGCAGCCCTGTGGTAGCGGGAGTCGACGAGCAGTACTTC.

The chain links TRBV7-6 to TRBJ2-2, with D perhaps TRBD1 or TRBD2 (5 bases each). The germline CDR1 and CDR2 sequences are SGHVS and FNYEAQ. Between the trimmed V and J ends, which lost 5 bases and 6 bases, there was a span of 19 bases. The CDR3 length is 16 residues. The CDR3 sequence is CASSPPGTGPPGELFF. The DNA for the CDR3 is TGTGCCAGCAGCCCCCCCGGGACGGGGCCCCCCGGGGAGCTGTTTTTT.

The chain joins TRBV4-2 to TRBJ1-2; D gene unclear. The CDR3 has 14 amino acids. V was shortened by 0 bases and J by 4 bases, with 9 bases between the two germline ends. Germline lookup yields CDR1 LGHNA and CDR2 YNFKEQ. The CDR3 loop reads CASSQDWASYGYTF. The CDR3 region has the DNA TGTGCCAGCAGCCAAGACTGGGCTAGCTATGGCTACACCTTC.

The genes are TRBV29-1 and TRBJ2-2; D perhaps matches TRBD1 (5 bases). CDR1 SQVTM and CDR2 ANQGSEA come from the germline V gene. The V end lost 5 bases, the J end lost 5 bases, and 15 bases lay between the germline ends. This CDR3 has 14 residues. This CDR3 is CSVQGHIKTGELFF. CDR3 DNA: TGCAGCGTTCAGGGCCATATCAAAACCGGGGAGCTGTTTTTT.